Shown below are 10 T cell receptor beta chains from a single sample sequenced in a study of a mutant IDH1 vaccine in newly diagnosed glioma. Described time point: week 35, safety follow-up. Each dose delivered 300 ug of mutant IDH1 20-mer peptide subcutaneously with imiquimod. TCRdb keeps only in-frame clones here, not all; method: immunoSEQ multiplex PCR. Of roughly 69,000 clones in the sample, around 87% were seen once. Antigens for these TCRs are unknown. The sequenced sample was PBMCs, obtained from a glioma patient whose treatment included an IDH1 peptide vaccine. These receptors were taken from a man aged 25 to 40 with glioma.

This chain connects TRBV2 to TRBJ1-2; a possible D gene is TRBD1 (5 bases). Germline CDR1 SNHLY, CDR2 FYNNEI. V lost 4 bases to trimming and J lost 3 bases, with 9 bases between them. The CDR3 extends over 13 amino acids. In DNA form, the CDR3 reads TGTGCCAGCAGTGTACAGGTCGACTATGGCTACACCTTC. Protein: CASSVQVDYGYTF.

The CDR3 region is CASTRGGGNTEAFF. The CDR3 DNA follows: TGTGCCAGCACCCGGGGGGGTGGGAACACTGAAGCTTTCTTT. The genes are TRBV27 and TRBJ1-1, with D possibly being TRBD1 (5 bases). This CDR3 region has 14 residues. From germline, CDR1 is MNHEY and CDR2 SMNVEV (reference sequence). V was trimmed by 7 bases and J by 1 base, leaving 13 bases between them.

This rearrangement joins TRBV19 to TRBJ2-1; D remains ambiguous. CDR3 length equals 15 residues. Germline CDR1 and CDR2: LNHDA and SQIVND (reference sequence). Trimming pared 3 bases from V and 4 bases from J, leaving 13 bases between. CDR3 sequence reads: CASSIEASNYNEQFF. The CDR3 DNA reads as TGTGCCAGTAGTATCGAGGCTAGTAATTACAATGAGCAGTTCTTC.

This clone was seen a single time. V usage is TRBV27 and J usage is TRBJ2-1; D perhaps matches TRBD1 (6 bases). The CDR3 has 17 amino acids. Germline V gene sequence: CDR1 MNHEY, CDR2 SMNVEV (reference sequence). Trimming pared 5 bases from V and 0 bases from J, leaving 17 bases between. The CDR3 loop reads CASSNPGVSSSYNEQFF. The CDR3 bases are TGTGCCAGCAGTAATCCAGGGGTTAGCAGCTCCTACAATGAGCAGTTCTTC.

This chain links TRBV7-6 with TRBJ1-3; 7 bases align to TRBD1. This CDR3 is built from 14 residues. With 5 bases clipped from V and 4 bases from J, the junction kept 5 bases outside the gene matches. From germline, CDR1 is SGHVS and CDR2 FNYEAQ. CDR3 residues: CASSHTGAGNTIYF. In DNA, the CDR3 is TGTGCCAGCAGCCACACAGGGGCCGGAAACACCATATATTTT.

This sequence joins TRBV6-1 and TRBJ1-2; D is possibly TRBD1 (5 bases). The CDR3 sequence is 15 residues long. CDR1 and CDR2 from the germline V gene are MNHNS and SASEGT. Trimming left V 1 base short and J 3 bases short, with 12 bases between. The CDR3 DNA reads TGTGCCAGCAGTGAAGTAGGAGGGGCCCACTATGGCTACACCTTC. Translation gives CASSEVGGAHYGYTF.

The chain is built from TRBV7-6 and TRBJ2-7, with D uncertain. In germline, CDR1 is SGHVS, CDR2 FNYEAQ. CDR3 length equals 14 residues. Trimming shortened V by 1 base and J by 5 bases, and 12 bases separated the two germline ends. CDR3: CASSLVDTQHEQYF. CDR3 DNA sequence: TGTGCCAGCAGCTTAGTAGACACCCAACACGAGCAGTACTTC.

This chain uses TRBV5-6 with TRBJ1-4; 10 nucleotides align to TRBD1. Germline assignment: CDR1 SGHDT and CDR2 YYEEEE. This CDR3 is 16 amino acids long. Unmatched junction bases numbered 9, after V lost 2 bases and J lost 8 bases. The CDR3 DNA is TGTGCCAGCAGCTTCGGGACAGGGGACTCTAGAGAAAAACTGTTTTTT. Its protein product is CASSFGTGDSREKLFF.

This clone occurred once. This sequence joins TRBV5-1 and TRBJ2-7; TRBD2 matches 9 bases. Germline loops: CDR1 SGHRS, CDR2 YFSETQ. Trimming at V came to 4 bases and at J to 5 bases, leaving 10 bases not matched to a gene. The CDR3 has 15 amino acids. CDR3 in amino acids: CASSLPTSGPHEQYF. CDR3 in DNA: TGCGCCAGCAGCCTTCCGACTAGCGGCCCCCACGAGCAGTACTTC.

J is TRBJ1-1 and V is TRBV5-4; perhaps TRBD1 as D (5 bases). The germline gives CDR1 SGHNT, CDR2 YYREEE (reference sequence). This CDR3 spans 13 amino acids. V was cut by 3 bases and J by 5 bases, with 11 bases left in between. The CDR3 nucleotides are TGTGCCAGCAGCTGGGGGGGAAGGACTGAAGCTTTCTTT. Translation gives CASSWGGRTEAFF.